This T cell receptor beta chain derives from a study of identical twins. Study-level results: Among beta out-of-frame sequences, excess sharing between twins appeared weaker. Zero-insertion analyses might be partly confounded by invariant T cells like MAIT and iNKT.

CDR1 is MNHNS, CDR2 SASEGT, per germline. The V and J ends lost 6 bases and 2 bases respectively, with 10 bases between them. The CDR3 sequence is 13 residues long. This clonotype was found a few times. As yet, its antigen is unknown. One entry per CDR3 protein results from TCRdb running MiXCR on the 5' RACE reads. Here the sample spans hundreds of thousands of distinct CDR3 sequences, 12% being singletons. These records were also assigned to another study, of yellow fever vaccine responses in identical twins.

The sample was PBMCs. The rearrangement joins TRBV6-1 to TRBJ1-1; maybe TRBD1 (5 bases). This TCR was sampled from a woman aged 18-30 years in good health. The CDR3 DNA is TGTGCCAGCAGGGCGACAGATAACACTGAAGCTTTCTTT. It is translated as CASRATDNTEAFF.